These 10 T cell receptor beta chains came from one sample sequenced in a study of naive and memory T cell subsets. Two oligonucleotides, mixed equimolar, formed the beta constant-region primer covering TRBC1 and TRBC2. The ligated cDNA underwent four PCR rounds using SP2 and nested alpha and beta constant-region primers. TCRdb processed the UMI-ligation and nested PCR reads anew with MiXCR; each CDR3 protein has one entry. This table holds over 100,000 distinct CDR3 sequences, 35% to 40% found once. Sequenced: central memory CD4+ T cells from blood. The receptors come from a human donor in good health.

This clonotype showed up just a few times. V gene TRBV9 combines with J gene TRBJ2-1, with D perhaps matching TRBD1 (6 bases). This CDR3 has 15 residues. V was clipped by 3 bases and J by 4 bases, with 14 bases between them. CDR1 and CDR2 from the germline V gene are SGDLS and YYNGEE. CDR3 in DNA: TGTGCCAGCAGCGCAAGAGGGGGAGAATACAATGAGCAGTTCTTC. Its protein product is CASSARGGEYNEQFF.

Worth noting for this clonotype: This may arise from a read error, as a much more abundant clone is one base away. The chain joins TRBV13 to TRBJ1-2; a weak D match, TRBD1 (5 bases). Germline values: CDR1 PRHDT, CDR2 FYEKMQ (reference sequence). The CDR3 has 14 residues. CDR3 in DNA: TGTGTCAGCAGCTCCCGGACAACCCTTCATCGCTACACCTTC. It encodes CVSSSRTTLHRYTF.

This clonotype was seen more than once but under ten times. The chain is built from TRBV7-6 and TRBJ1-4; D remains unclear. Germline values: CDR1 SGHVS, CDR2 FNYEAQ. This CDR3 spans 15 amino acids. The V end lost 5 bases, the J end lost 0 bases, and 10 bases lay between the germline ends. CDR3 in amino acids: CASSLHTATNEKLFF. The CDR3 bases are TGTGCCAGCAGCCTACATACTGCAACTAATGAAAAACTGTTTTTT.

This chain connects TRBV11-2 to TRBJ2-7; 7 bases agree with TRBD1. With 4 bases clipped from V and 4 bases from J, the junction kept 10 bases outside the gene matches. The germline gives CDR1 SGHAT, CDR2 FQNNGV. The CDR3 contains 15 residues. For the CDR3, the DNA is TGTGCCAGCAGCTCCTACACAGGGGCGCAGTACGAGCAGTACTTC. Its protein product is CASSSYTGAQYEQYF.

V and J are TRBV28 and TRBJ1-2, with TRBD1 identical over 8 bases. J lost 2 bases, V lost 6 bases, and 2 bases had no gene match. The CDR3 consists of 13 residues. Germline values: CDR1 MDHEN, CDR2 SYDVKM. The CDR3 nucleotides are TGTGCCAGCAGGTCAGGGGGCAACTATGGCTACACCTTC. Its protein is CASRSGGNYGYTF.

This rearrangement joins TRBV2 to TRBJ2-4; 11 positions agree with TRBD2. Trimming cost V 6 bases and J 0 bases; bases outside gene matches: 4. The CDR3 loop spans 16 amino acids. The germline gives CDR1 SNHLY, CDR2 FYNNEI. CDR3 sequence: CASRATSGEAKNIQYF. CDR3 bases: TGTGCCAGCAGAGCGACTAGCGGGGAAGCCAAAAACATTCAGTACTTC.

The sample holds many counts of this clonotype. In nucleotides, the CDR3 is TGCAGTGCTAGGTCCGACAGGGGGACCCAGTACTTC. Translation: CSARSDRGTQYF. J is TRBJ2-5 and V is TRBV20-1, with 8 bases identical to TRBD1. From germline, CDR1 is DFQATT and CDR2 SNEGSKA (reference sequence). With V trimmed by 3 bases and J by 7 bases, 4 bases remained unmatched. The CDR3 is 12 amino acids.

This clonotype was seen many times. V gene TRBV20-1 combines with J gene TRBJ2-4, with 12 bases fitting TRBD2. CDR1 is DFQATT, CDR2 SNEGSKA, per germline (reference sequence). The CDR3 loop spans 17 amino acids. V lost 0 bases and J lost 6; bases outside the gene matches: 9. The CDR3 region is CSARDPPASGRVNIQYF. CDR3 sequence (DNA): TGCAGTGCTAGAGATCCGCCCGCTAGCGGGAGGGTAAACATTCAGTACTTC.

The chain is built from TRBV5-1 and TRBJ2-5, with D tentatively TRBD2 (5 bases). Germline V gives CDR1 SGHRS, CDR2 YFSETQ. The CDR3 totals 14 residues. V lost 4 bases, J lost 0 bases, and 10 bases lay in between. In nucleotides, the CDR3 is TGCGCCAGCAGCACGACGGACTACCAAGAGACCCAGTACTTC. Translated: CASSTTDYQETQYF.

This rearrangement joins TRBV20-1 to TRBJ1-1, with D unclear. This CDR3 has 13 residues. CDR1 and CDR2 from the germline V gene are DFQATT and SNEGSKA (reference sequence). The ends were cut back, 4 bases at V and 0 bases at J, with 9 bases in the middle. The CDR3 sequence is CSATIGMNTEAFF. The DNA for the CDR3 is TGCAGTGCTACGATAGGCATGAACACTGAAGCTTTCTTT.